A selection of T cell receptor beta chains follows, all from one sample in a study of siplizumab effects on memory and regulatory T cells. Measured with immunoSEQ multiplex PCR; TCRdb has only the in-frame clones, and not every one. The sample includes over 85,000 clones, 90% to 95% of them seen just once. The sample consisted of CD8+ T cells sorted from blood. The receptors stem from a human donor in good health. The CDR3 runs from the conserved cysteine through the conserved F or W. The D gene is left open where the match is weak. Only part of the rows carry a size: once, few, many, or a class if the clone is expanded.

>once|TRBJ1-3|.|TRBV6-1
CASGYRGQGNTIYF
TGTGCCAGCGGTTATCGGGGTCAAGGAAACACCATATATTTT
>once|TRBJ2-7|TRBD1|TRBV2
CARSRGPGTGVYEQYF
TGTGCCAGAAGCCGAGGACCCGGGACAGGGGTCTACGAGCAGTACTTC
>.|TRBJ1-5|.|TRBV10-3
CAISEKGRPQHF
TGTGCCATCAGTGAGAAAGGGAGGCCCCAGCATTTT
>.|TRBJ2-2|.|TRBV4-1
CASSQGLGQPNTGELFF
TGCGCCAGCAGCCAAGGTTTAGGGCAGCCGAACACCGGGGAGCTGTTTTTT
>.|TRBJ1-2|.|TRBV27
CASSGQENYGYTF
TGTGCCAGCAGTGGCCAGGAGAACTATGGCTACACCTTC
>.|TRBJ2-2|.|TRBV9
CASSELVAGELFF
TGTGCCAGCAGCGAGTTAGTAGCCGGGGAGCTGTTTTTT
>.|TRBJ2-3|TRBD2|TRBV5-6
CASSLYPGLAVTDTQYF
TGTGCCAGCAGCTTATATCCGGGACTAGCGGTCACAGATACGCAGTATTTT
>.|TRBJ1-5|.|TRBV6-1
CASNQGPSNQPQHF
TGTGCCAGCAACCAGGGCCCTAGCAATCAGCCCCAGCATTTT
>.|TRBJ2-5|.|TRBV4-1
CASSPERETQYF
TGCGCCAGCAGTCCCGAACGGGAGACCCAGTACTTC
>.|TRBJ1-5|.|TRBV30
CAWSVGRNQPQHF
TGTGCCTGGAGTGTGGGCAGAAATCAGCCCCAGCATTTT
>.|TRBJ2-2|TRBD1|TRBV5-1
CASSSWDRRNTGELFF
TGCGCCAGCAGCTCCTGGGACAGAAGGAACACCGGGGAGCTGTTTTTT
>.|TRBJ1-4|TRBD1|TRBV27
CASSRVQGESGKLFF
TGTGCCAGCAGTCGAGTACAGGGGGAGAGTGGAAAACTGTTTTTT
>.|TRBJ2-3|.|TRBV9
CASSVGVGVAVLGTDTQYF
TGTGCCAGCAGCGTAGGTGTAGGAGTGGCTGTTTTGGGGACAGATACGCAGTATTTT
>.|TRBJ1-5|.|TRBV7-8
CASSYNGNSNQPQHF
TGTGCCAGCAGCTACAACGGGAATAGCAATCAGCCCCAGCATTTT
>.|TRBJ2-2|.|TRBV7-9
CASSLEQGTTGELFF
TGTGCCAGCAGCTTAGAGCAGGGGACCACCGGGGAGCTGTTTTTT
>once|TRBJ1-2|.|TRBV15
CATSRDSYGYTF
TGTGCCACCAGCAGAGACAGCTATGGCTACACCTTC
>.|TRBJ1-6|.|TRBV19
CASSSTGIVTYNSPLHF
TGTGCCAGTAGTTCAACAGGGATCGTAACCTATAATTCACCCCTCCACTTT
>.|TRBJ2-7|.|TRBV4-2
CASSPRGGTSYEQYF
TGTGCCAGCAGCCCACGGGGCGGGACCTCCTACGAGCAGTACTTC
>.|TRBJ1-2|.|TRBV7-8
CASSLAFAGNPYGYTF
TGTGCCAGCAGCTTAGCGTTTGCGGGAAATCCGTATGGCTACACCTTC
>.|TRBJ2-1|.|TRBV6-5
CASSLAAYNEQFF
TGTGCCAGCAGTTTAGCGGCCTACAATGAGCAGTTCTTC
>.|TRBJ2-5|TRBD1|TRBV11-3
CASSKGQGSPTVETQYF
TGTGCCAGCAGCAAAGGACAGGGTTCCCCCACGGTCGAGACCCAGTACTTC
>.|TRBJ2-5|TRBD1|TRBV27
CASSLGWGQGETQYF
TGTGCCAGCAGTTTAGGCTGGGGACAGGGAGAGACCCAGTACTTC
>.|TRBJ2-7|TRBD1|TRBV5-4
CASSPEGQYYEQYF
TGTGCCAGCAGCCCCGAGGGACAGTACTACGAGCAGTACTTC
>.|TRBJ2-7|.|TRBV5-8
CASTLTRNEQYF
TGTGCCAGCACCCTTACAAGGAACGAGCAGTACTTC
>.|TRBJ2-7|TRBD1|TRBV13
CASSPWDSTYEQYF
TGTGCCAGCAGCCCGTGGGACAGTACCTACGAGCAGTACTTC
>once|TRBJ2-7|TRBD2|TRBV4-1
CASSHWGGEDEQYF
TGCGCCAGCAGCCACTGGGGGGGGGAGGACGAGCAGTACTTC